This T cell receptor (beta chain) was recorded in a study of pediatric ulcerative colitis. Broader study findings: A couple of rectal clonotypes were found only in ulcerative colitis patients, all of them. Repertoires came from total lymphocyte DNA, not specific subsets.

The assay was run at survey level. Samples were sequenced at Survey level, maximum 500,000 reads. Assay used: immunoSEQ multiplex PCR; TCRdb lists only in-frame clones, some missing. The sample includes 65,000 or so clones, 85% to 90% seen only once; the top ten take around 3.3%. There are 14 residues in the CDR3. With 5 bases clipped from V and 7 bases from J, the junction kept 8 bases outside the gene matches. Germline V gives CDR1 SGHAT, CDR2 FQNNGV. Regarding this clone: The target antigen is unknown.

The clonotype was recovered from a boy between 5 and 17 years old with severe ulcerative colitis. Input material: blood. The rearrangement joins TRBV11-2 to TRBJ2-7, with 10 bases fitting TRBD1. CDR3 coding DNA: TGTGCCAGCAGCCCGGACAGGGGGGTGGGGGAGCAGTACTTC. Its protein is CASSPDRGVGEQYF.